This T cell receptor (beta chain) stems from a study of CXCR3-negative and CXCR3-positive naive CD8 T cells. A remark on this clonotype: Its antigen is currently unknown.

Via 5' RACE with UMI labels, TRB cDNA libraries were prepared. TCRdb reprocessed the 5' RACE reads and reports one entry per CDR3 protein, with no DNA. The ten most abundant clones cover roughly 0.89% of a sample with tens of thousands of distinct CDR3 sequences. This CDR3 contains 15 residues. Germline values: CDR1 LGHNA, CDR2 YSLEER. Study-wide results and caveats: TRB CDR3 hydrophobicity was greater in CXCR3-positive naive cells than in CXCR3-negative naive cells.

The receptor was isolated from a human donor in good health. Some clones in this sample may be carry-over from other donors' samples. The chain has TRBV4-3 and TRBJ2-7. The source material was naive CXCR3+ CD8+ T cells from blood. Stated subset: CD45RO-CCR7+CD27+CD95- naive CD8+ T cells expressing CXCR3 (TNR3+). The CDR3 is CASSQEYLRYHEQYF.